This T cell receptor (beta chain) was documented in a study of T cell repertoires in cytomegalovirus infection. Study as a whole: Shared public TCR beta signatures pointed to both CMV infection and a matching HLA type.

A single record per CDR3 protein comes from TCRdb applying MiXCR to the reads. This table has approximately 700,000 distinct CDR3 sequences, 35% to 40% appearing once. This clonotype was detected only a few times. The antigen is undetermined. Findings and caveats of the study: Cumulative public TCR beta family frequency identified carriers of CMV plus the relevant HLA. Ex vivo, HLA-C-restricted CMV-specific TCR beta clonotypes prevailed over the rest of the response.

The germline V gene encodes CDR1 DFQATT and CDR2 SNEGSKA (reference sequence). The V gene lost 6 bases and the J gene lost 7 bases, with 25 bases spanning the gap. This CDR3 spans 17 amino acids. The chain couples TRBV20-1 to TRBJ1-6, with D possibly being TRBD1 (6 bases). The sequence came from a human donor in good health (CMV status not recorded). Some clones in this sample may be carry-over from other donors' samples. The sample consisted of PBMCs. CDR3 protein: CSARNRKGAGANSPLHF. The CDR3, as DNA: TGCAGTGCCCGAAACAGGAAGGGAGCAGGGGCGAATTCACCCCTCCACTTT.